Presented here are 28 T cell receptor beta chains from one specimen sequenced in a study of blood T cells in healthy people across ages. Combining a sample-barcoded 5' primer with a J-beta primer mix, a second PCR ran for roughly 6 to 12 cycles. TCRdb passed the 5' RACE reads through MiXCR, listing each CDR3 protein once. The sample has roughly 1.6 million distinct CDR3 sequences; about 31% are singletons. Sequenced material: blood. The origin of the receptors is a woman aged 25 to 39 in good health.

This clonotype showed up just a few times. The V gene is TRBV20-1, the J gene TRBJ2-1; D is undetermined. Per germline, CDR1 DFQATT and CDR2 SNEGSKA (reference sequence). This CDR3 contains 11 residues. V gave up 2 bases and J gave up 8 bases, with 7 bases separating them. The CDR3 DNA is TGCAGTGCTAGACCCCGTGATGAGCAGTTCTTC. It yields the protein CSARPRDEQFF.

Only a few counts were recorded for this clonotype. This chain connects TRBV30 to TRBJ2-7, with no clear D. The CDR3 runs to 12 residues. CDR1 and CDR2 from the germline V gene are GTSNPN and SVGIG (reference sequence). Trimming shortened V by 2 bases and J by 6 bases, and 11 bases separated the two germline ends. CDR3 in amino acids: CAWSPSRAEQYF. The CDR3 coding sequence is TGTGCCTGGAGTCCGTCGCGAGCCGAGCAGTACTTC.

Ten or more counts support this clonotype. This sequence joins TRBV29-1 and TRBJ2-3; 7 nucleotides align to TRBD2. Looked up from germline, CDR1 is SQVTM and CDR2 is ANQGSEA. The V gene end was trimmed by 4 bases and the J gene end by 2 bases; junction bases not matched to a gene: 9. CDR3 length equals 15 residues. CDR3 residues: CSVVPLADFTDTQYF. In DNA, the CDR3 is TGCAGCGTTGTCCCCCTAGCGGATTTCACAGATACGCAGTATTTT.

The rearrangement uses TRBV20-1 and TRBJ2-1; TRBD2 agrees at 7 bases. V gave up 6 bases and J gave up 4 bases; unmatched junction bases: 9. Per the germline V gene, CDR1 is DFQATT and CDR2 is SNEGSKA (reference sequence). CDR3 length equals 14 residues. CDR3 nucleotide sequence: TGCAGTGCGGGCGATAGCGGGCCATACAATGAGCAGTTCTTC. It specifies CSAGDSGPYNEQFF.

This clonotype occurred many times. This sequence joins TRBV29-1 and TRBJ2-1; tentatively, D is TRBD1 (6 bases). Trimming stripped 7 bases from V and 6 bases from J, with 19 bases between. Germline V gene data show CDR1 as SQVTM and CDR2 as ANQGSEA. The CDR3 consists of 14 residues. CDR3 region: CSATGTAHANEQFF. The CDR3 nucleotides are TGCAGCGCCACAGGGACCGCGCATGCCAATGAGCAGTTCTTC.

This rearrangement joins TRBV7-7 to TRBJ2-6; TRBD1 might be the D (5 bases). V dropped 5 bases and J dropped 2 bases, with 16 bases sitting between them. Germline V gives CDR1 SSHAT, CDR2 FNYEAQ (reference sequence). This CDR3 has 17 amino acids. The CDR3 DNA reads as TGTGCCAGCAGCCCCTCGGAAGGGGTCCCTGGGGCCAACGTCCTGACTTTC. This gives the protein CASSPSEGVPGANVLTF. Full variable domain (missing parts from reference TRBV7-7 and TRBJ2-6): GAGVSQSPRYKVTKRGQDVTLRCDPISSHATLYWYQQALGQGPEFLTYFNYEAQPDKSGLPSDRFSAERPEGSISTLTIQRTEQRDSAMYRCASSPSEGVPGANVLTFGAGSRLTVL.

The J gene is TRBJ1-2, the V gene TRBV20-1, with D tentatively TRBD1 (6 bases). V gave up 7 bases and J gave up 7 bases, with 13 bases separating them. Looked up from germline, CDR1 is DFQATT and CDR2 is SNEGSKA (reference sequence). The CDR3 totals 11 residues. CDR3 sequence reads: CSVTGSGGYTF. The DNA for the CDR3 is TGCAGTGTCACAGGGTCGGGTGGCTACACCTTC.

In DNA, the CDR3 is TGTGCCAGTAGTATCTCAAGCCAAGAGACCCAGTACTTC. This sequence encodes CASSISSQETQYF. The V and J genes are TRBV19 and TRBJ2-5; D gene unclear. Germline V gene lookup returns CDR1 LNHDA and CDR2 SQIVND (reference sequence). V was trimmed by 3 bases and J by 1 base, leaving 6 bases between them. The CDR3 is 13 residues long.

This clonotype appeared a few times. The chain employs TRBV12-3 or TRBV12-4 and TRBJ1-4; no clear D gene. V lost 3 bases and J lost 7, with 12 bases in between. This CDR3 has 14 amino acids. DNA for the CDR3: TGTGCCAGCAGTTTGGGCTCGGTGGGTGAAAAACTGTTTTTT. Its protein product is CASSLGSVGEKLFF.

The J gene is TRBJ2-2, the V gene TRBV3-1; D call uncertain. The CDR3 has 16 residues. V was cut by 1 base and J by 1 base, with 10 bases left in between. The germline gives CDR1 LGHDT, CDR2 YNNKEL (reference sequence). The chain's CDR3 is CASSQAYMVNTGELFF. The CDR3 DNA reads as TGTGCCAGCAGCCAAGCCTACATGGTGAACACCGGGGAGCTGTTTTTT.

This clonotype was counted only a few times. This chain links TRBV9 with TRBJ1-6; D uncertain. V was clipped by 0 bases and J by 9 bases, with 10 bases between them. CDR1 is SGDLS, CDR2 YYNGEE, per germline. CDR3 size: 14 residues. In DNA form, the CDR3 reads TGTGCCAGCAGCGTAGAAACCGAAGGTTCACCCCTCCACTTT. It specifies CASSVETEGSPLHF.

The chain employs TRBV7-9 and TRBJ2-3; the D gene could be TRBD1 or TRBD2 (6 bases each). V dropped 5 bases and J dropped 2 bases, with 14 bases sitting between them. Germline lookup yields CDR1 SEHNR and CDR2 FQNEAQ (reference sequence). The CDR3 runs to 15 residues. In DNA form, the CDR3 reads TGTGCCAGCAGCCCGCTGACGGGGGCCACAGATACGCAGTATTTT. Its protein product is CASSPLTGATDTQYF.

This sequence joins TRBV11-2 and TRBJ1-1, with 8 bases identical to TRBD1. Germline CDR1 reads SGHAT; CDR2 reads FQNNGV. The CDR3 runs to 13 residues. The trim removed 4 bases at V and 7 bases at J, leaving 5 bases unmatched. The CDR3 bases are TGTGCCAGCAGCTCGGACAGGGCGCGTGAAGCTTTCTTT. This translates into CASSSDRAREAFF.

A note on this clonotype: At one boundary the junction diverges from the germline segment, which might be a read error. J is TRBJ2-3 and V is TRBV20-1; TRBD2 matches 7 bases. The CDR3 totals 17 residues. CDR1 and CDR2 from the germline V gene are DFQATT and SNEGSKA (reference sequence). The CDR3 DNA reads as TGCAGTGCTAGAGATCTAAGGGCTAGCGGAAGCACAGATGCGCAGTATTTT. Translated: CSARDLRASGSTDAQYF.

This clonotype has just a few counts. The CDR3 sequence is CASSPRPGTSYEQYF. CDR3 nucleotides: TGTGCCAGCAGTCCCCGCCCTGGGACTAGCTACGAGCAGTACTTC. This sequence joins TRBV28 and TRBJ2-7; 8 bases fit TRBD2. Trimming took 5 bases from V and 3 from J; bases not matched to a gene: 9. Germline V gene lookup returns CDR1 MDHEN and CDR2 SYDVKM. This CDR3 comprises 15 residues.

This clonotype occurred a few times. The J gene is TRBJ2-3, the V gene TRBV29-1, with TRBD2 identical over 9 bases. V gave up 7 bases and J gave up 4 bases; unmatched junction bases: 9. Germline CDR1 SQVTM, CDR2 ANQGSEA. This CDR3 spans 14 amino acids. The CDR3 DNA sequence: TGCAGCGCCCTGGGCGGGGGGGCCTCAGATACGCAGTATTTT. It codes for CSALGGGASDTQYF.

The V and J genes are TRBV20-1 and TRBJ2-5; D gene unclear. V gave up 1 base and J gave up 1 base, with 13 bases separating them. The V gene's germline CDR1 is DFQATT and CDR2 SNEGSKA (reference sequence). This CDR3 has 15 residues. Here the CDR3 reads CSARVPLAIQETQYF. CDR3 coding DNA: TGCAGTGCTAGAGTCCCCCTTGCCATCCAAGAGACCCAGTACTTC.

The chain links TRBV20-1 to TRBJ2-1; D gene ambiguous. Between the trimmed V and J ends, which lost 4 bases and 0 bases, there was a span of 16 bases. The V gene's germline CDR1 is DFQATT and CDR2 SNEGSKA (reference sequence). This CDR3 contains 16 residues. In DNA form, the CDR3 reads TGCAGTGCTACATACCCCAAAATAACCTCCTACAATGAGCAGTTCTTC. Protein: CSATYPKITSYNEQFF.

The V gene is TRBV6-1, the J gene TRBJ1-2; TRBD1 might be the D (6 bases). There are 15 residues in the CDR3. V dropped 7 bases and J dropped 3 bases, with 18 bases sitting between them. Germline-derived CDR1 and CDR2 are MNHNS and SASEGT. The CDR3 bases are TGTGCCAGCACCGACATTCGAGGGGGAGACTATGGCTACACCTTC. This codes for CASTDIRGGDYGYTF.

This clonotype was detected only a few times. The V gene is TRBV10-3, the J gene TRBJ2-3; either TRBD1 or TRBD2 may supply D (5 bases each). The CDR3 sequence is 14 residues long. Trimming took 2 bases from V and 2 from J, leaving 8 bases between them. Germline V gives CDR1 ENHRY, CDR2 SYGVKD. CDR3 sequence reads: CAISEEGPTDTQYF. CDR3 nucleotide sequence: TGTGCCATCAGTGAGGAGGGGCCCACAGATACGCAGTATTTT.

This clonotype was counted a few times. The V and J genes are TRBV7-9 and TRBJ1-2; no definite D call. The V and J ends lost 1 base and 6 bases respectively, with 9 bases between them. CDR1 is SEHNR, CDR2 FQNEAQ, per germline (reference sequence). The CDR3 has 13 residues. The CDR3 nucleotides read TGTGCCAGCAGCTTAGAATTTCTGGATGGCTACACCTTC. Translation gives CASSLEFLDGYTF.

The chain has TRBV4-1 and TRBJ1-1, with a possible D match to TRBD1 (5 bases). V shed 4 bases and J shed 7 bases, with 16 bases lying between them. This CDR3 has 14 residues. Germline V gene sequence: CDR1 MGHRA, CDR2 YSYEKL. The CDR3 coding sequence is TGCGCCAGCAGCCCCCGGGGCCAAGTTCTTGAAGCTTTCTTT. It encodes CASSPRGQVLEAFF.

V usage is TRBV9 and J usage is TRBJ1-6, with D unresolved. Germline assignment: CDR1 SGDLS and CDR2 YYNGEE. Trimming removed 0 bases at V and 7 bases at J, with 5 bases between. The CDR3 consists of 13 residues. The chain's CDR3 is CASSVERNSPLHF. CDR3 sequence (DNA): TGTGCCAGCAGCGTAGAGCGGAATTCACCCCTCCACTTT.

Regarding this clonotype: The junction departs from germline at one end; a sequencing error may be responsible. V and J are TRBV25-1 and TRBJ2-1; a weak D match, TRBD2 (5 bases). This CDR3 is 12 amino acids long. Looked up from germline, CDR1 is MGHDK and CDR2 is SYGVNS. CDR3 loop: CASKRTYNEQVF. CDR3 DNA: TGTGCCAGCAAGCGGACGTACAATGAGCAGGTCTTC.

This clonotype was detected many times. J is TRBJ2-7 and V is TRBV10-3; TRBD1 matches 9 bases. J lost 11 bases, V lost 0 bases, and 8 bases had no gene match. Looked up from germline, CDR1 is ENHRY and CDR2 is SYGVKD. The CDR3 runs 14 residues. The CDR3 protein is CAISESPGQGREYF. DNA for the CDR3: TGTGCCATCAGTGAGTCCCCGGGACAGGGTAGGGAGTACTTC.

This clonotype was seen more than once but under ten times. The chain combines TRBV20-1 with TRBJ1-2, with 8 positions matching TRBD1. The V segment lost 2 bases and the J segment 6 bases; nucleotides outside the gene matches: 5. The CDR3 contains 13 residues. CDR1 and CDR2 from the germline V gene are DFQATT and SNEGSKA (reference sequence). The CDR3 region has the DNA TGCAGTGCTAGATCACAGGGGGTAGATGGCTACACCTTC. Its translation: CSARSQGVDGYTF.

This clonotype was seen many times. In DNA, the CDR3 is TGCAGTGCCCGTTGGGCGGGGGCGGCAGATACGCAGTATTTT. It specifies CSARWAGAADTQYF. The genes are TRBV20-1 and TRBJ2-3; D is perhaps TRBD2 (7 bases). Trimming removed 6 bases at V and 4 bases at J, with 17 bases between. The CDR3 extends over 14 amino acids. CDR1 is DFQATT and CDR2 is SNEGSKA in the germline V gene (reference sequence).

This clonotype turned up a few times. The chain recombines TRBV9 with TRBJ1-5; D not resolved. The V and J ends lost 0 bases and 0 bases respectively, with 7 bases between them. CDR3 length equals 15 residues. The germline CDR1 and CDR2 sequences are SGDLS and YYNGEE. CDR3 protein: CASSVAGDSNQPQHF. The CDR3 bases are TGTGCCAGCAGCGTAGCTGGAGATAGCAATCAGCCCCAGCATTTT.